These 18 T cell receptor beta chains originate from one sample sequenced in a study of HIV-infected patients and healthy controls. TCRdb re-analysed the 5' RACE reads in MiXCR, keeping a single row per CDR3 protein. The data hold around 64,000 distinct CDR3 sequences, with roughly a sixth observed a single time. Sequenced sample: CD4+ T cells from blood. The receptors originated from a human donor in good health.

This clonotype was counted a few times. The chain is built from TRBV4-2 and TRBJ2-3; TRBD2 matches at 7 bases. This CDR3 is built from 13 residues. With 8 bases clipped from V and 2 bases from J, the junction kept 4 bases outside the gene matches. Looked up from germline, CDR1 is LGHNA and CDR2 is YNFKEQ. CDR3 DNA sequence: TGTGCCAGCGGAGCGGGACCCACAGATACGCAGTATTTT. As protein: CASGAGPTDTQYF.

This clonotype appeared a few times. The V call is TRBV29-1, the J call TRBJ1-2, with a possible D match to TRBD1 (5 bases). V lost 6 bases and J lost 4, with 12 bases in between. The CDR3 has 12 residues. CDR1 is SQVTM and CDR2 is ANQGSEA in the germline V gene. CDR3 region: CSVEDNAYGYTF. The DNA of the CDR3 is TGCAGCGTCGAGGACAACGCCTATGGCTACACCTTC. The full variable domain, its missing parts supplied by reference TRBV29-1 and TRBJ1-2, is SAVISQKPSRDICQRGTSLTIQCQVDSQVTMMFWYRQQPGQSLTLIATANQGSEATYESGFVIDKFPISRPNLTFSTLTVSNMSPEDSSIYLCSVEDNAYGYTFGSGTRLTVV.

This clonotype has at least ten counts. J is TRBJ2-7 and V is TRBV2, with D perhaps matching TRBD2 (5 bases). Trimming cost V 8 bases and J 0 bases, with 14 bases left between them. The CDR3 is 14 amino acids. CDR1 is SNHLY and CDR2 is FYNNEI in the germline V gene. CDR3 DNA sequence: TGTGCCAGCCTCGGTGGAGGTTACTCCTACGAGCAGTACTTC. Protein: CASLGGGYSYEQYF.

As to this clonotype: One junction end does not reproduce the germline sequence, and a read error may be involved. The CDR3 DNA reads as TGTGCCACAGCAGACGCAACTAATGAAGAACTGTTTTTT. Amino acids: CATADATNEELFF. V is TRBV10-3 and J is TRBJ1-4; no definite D call. Per the germline V gene, CDR1 is ENHRY and CDR2 is SYGVKD. This CDR3 is built from 13 residues.

The chain has TRBV6-6 and TRBJ1-1; a weak D match, TRBD1 (5 bases). The V end lost 8 bases, the J end lost 1 base, and 11 bases lay between the germline ends. This CDR3 has 13 residues. Per the germline V gene, CDR1 is MNHNY and CDR2 is SVGAGI (reference sequence). The chain's CDR3 is CASLSGGNTEAFF. DNA for the CDR3: TGTGCCAGCCTTTCGGGGGGGAACACTGAAGCTTTCTTT.

The chain joins TRBV7-2 to TRBJ2-7; 9 nucleotides match TRBD2. The germline CDR1 and CDR2 sequences are SGHTA and FQGNSA. The J segment lost 3 bases and the V segment lost 6 bases, leaving 6 bases of the junction unmatched. The CDR3 loop spans 14 amino acids. The CDR3 nucleotides are TGTGCCAGCAGGAGGGCGGGGGGGCTCTACGAGCAGTACTTC. Its translation: CASRRAGGLYEQYF.

In its sample, this clonotype was seen many times. This chain joins TRBV6-2 or TRBV6-3 and TRBJ2-5; unclear D gene. The germline V and J ends were trimmed by 6 bases and 3 bases, with 14 bases remaining between them. From germline, CDR1 is MNHEY and CDR2 SVGEGT. This CDR3 has 14 amino acids. The CDR3, as DNA: TGTGCCAGCAGCCCTCCAAAACCTAAAGAGACCCAGTACTTC. Amino acid sequence: CASSPPKPKETQYF.

In its sample, this clonotype was seen many times. The gene calls are TRBV28 and TRBJ2-7; TRBD1 aligns across 9 bases. Germline CDR1 is MDHEN and CDR2 is SYDVKM. The CDR3 loop spans 14 amino acids. Trimming cost V 7 bases and J 3 bases; bases outside gene matches: 7. CDR3 sequence reads: CASTTGGPGYEQYF. CDR3 nucleotide sequence: TGTGCCAGCACAACAGGGGGCCCGGGCTACGAGCAGTACTTC.

The rearrangement joins TRBV6-6 to TRBJ1-2, with a possible D match to TRBD1 (5 bases). Trimming pared 0 bases from V and 8 bases from J, leaving 13 bases between. Per germline, CDR1 MNHNY and CDR2 SVGAGI (reference sequence). This CDR3 has 14 residues. The CDR3 sequence is CASSYSRGSRGYTF. The CDR3 bases are TGTGCCAGCAGTTACTCGCGGGGCTCCCGGGGCTACACCTTC.

This chain joins TRBV4-1 and TRBJ2-1, with D hard to call. The germline V and J ends were trimmed by 4 bases and 0 bases, with 19 bases remaining between them. The germline V gene has CDR1 MGHRA and CDR2 YSYEKL. The CDR3 extends over 18 amino acids. This CDR3 reads CASSLHLLPPSSYNEQFF. In DNA form, the CDR3 reads TGCGCCAGCAGCCTCCACCTCCTTCCCCCAAGCTCCTACAATGAGCAGTTCTTC.

As regards this clonotype: A much larger clonotype is one base distant, so this may be a read error. The chain couples TRBV12-3 or TRBV12-4 to TRBJ1-5, with D possibly matching TRBD1 (5 bases). CDR3 length: 16 amino acids. In nucleotides, the CDR3 is TGTCCCAGCAGCTCGGGACGGATGAATAGCAATCAGCCCCAGCATTTT. Protein product: CPSSSGRMNSNQPQHF.

This chain links TRBV24-1 with TRBJ2-7; 8 nucleotides line up with TRBD1. CDR3 length equals 15 residues. Germline V CDR1 and CDR2: KGHDR, SFDVKD. V shed 4 bases, J shed 0 bases, and the junction held 4 bases outside the gene matches. CDR3 bases: TGTGCCACCAGTGAATACAGGGGGAGCTCCTACGAGCAGTACTTC. It is translated as CATSEYRGSSYEQYF.

This clonotype was detected ten times or more. The genes are TRBV20-1 and TRBJ1-1, with a tentative D call TRBD1 (6 bases). Per germline, CDR1 DFQATT and CDR2 SNEGSKA (reference sequence). The CDR3 has 13 residues. V was trimmed by 5 bases and J by 7 bases, leaving 17 bases between them. CDR3 nucleotides: TGCAGTGCTCCGCGGTTGGGGGGCGGTGAAGCTTTCTTT. Translation gives CSAPRLGGGEAFF.

J is TRBJ2-2 and V is TRBV7-2, with D possibly matching TRBD1 (6 bases). Deletions cut 2 bases from V and 6 bases from J, with 19 bases between. This CDR3 is 17 amino acids long. CDR1 is SGHTA and CDR2 is FQGNSA in the germline V gene. CDR3 sequence (DNA): TGTGCCAGCAGCTTAAGGGGCTCAACAGGGAGTGCCGGGGAGCTGTTTTTT. Its translation is CASSLRGSTGSAGELFF.

The V call is TRBV18, the J call TRBJ1-3; perhaps TRBD1 as D (5 bases). This CDR3 is built from 16 residues. Trimming took off 2 bases at V and 2 bases at J, with 13 bases between the two ends. Germline V gene lookup returns CDR1 KGHSH and CDR2 LQKENI. CDR3 coding DNA: TGTGCCAGCTCACCATCGGGGACGGACCCTGGAAACACCATATATTTT. It is translated as CASSPSGTDPGNTIYF.

This clonotype was seen a handful of times. The chain recombines TRBV4-2 with TRBJ1-6; tentatively, D is TRBD1 (5 bases). CDR1 is LGHNA, CDR2 YNFKEQ, per germline. Trimming removed 0 bases from V and 7 bases from J, with 13 bases in between. This CDR3 has 16 residues. CDR3 protein: CASSQEVKGLNSPLHF. The CDR3 DNA is TGTGCCAGCAGCCAAGAGGTGAAGGGGTTAAATTCACCCCTCCACTTT.

This clonotype has only a few counts. V gene TRBV18 combines with J gene TRBJ1-1; weak D call: TRBD1 (6 bases). The V and J ends lost 2 bases and 1 base respectively, with 8 bases between them. CDR1 and CDR2 from the germline V gene are KGHSH and LQKENI. The CDR3 extends over 14 amino acids. CDR3 residues: CASSPTTGNTEAFF. CDR3 nucleotide sequence: TGTGCCAGCTCACCAACGACAGGGAACACTGAAGCTTTCTTT. The variable domain in full, completed from reference TRBV18 and TRBJ1-1, reads NAGVMQNPRHLVRRRGQEARLRCSPMKGHSHVYWYRQLPEEGLKFMVYLQKENIIDESGMPKERFSAEFPKEGPSILRIQQVVRGDSAAYFCASSPTTGNTEAFFGQGTRLTVV.

This clonotype was picked up a small number of times. The rearrangement uses TRBV11-2 and TRBJ2-3; weak D call: TRBD2 (6 bases). The CDR3 spans 17 residues. V lost 3 bases and J lost 3, with 19 bases in between. The germline V gene has CDR1 SGHAT and CDR2 FQNNGV. The CDR3 sequence: CASSFEGRGDSTDTQYF. The CDR3 DNA is TGTGCCAGCAGCTTTGAAGGGCGCGGGGATTCTACAGATACGCAGTATTTT.